Each of the 2 T cell receptor beta chains below was sequenced from the same sample in a study of T cell clusters in autoimmune cytopenias. TRB was amplified from 250 ng of peripheral blood genomic DNA per sample. One tube held mixed TRB-A and TRB-B primer pools for touch-down PCR. TCRdb derives one entry per CDR3 protein from the multiplex PCR reads, leaving out DNA. The sample holds thousands of distinct CDR3 sequences. Input material: peripheral blood. The receptors were sampled from a human donor with an autoimmune cytopenia or autoimmune hepatitis (not recorded which).

This clonotype is called medium-sized (0.01 to 0.1%) based on its frequency. The genes are TRBV30 and TRBJ2-2; TCRdb picks TRBD2, but there is no DNA to check that call. The V gene's germline CDR1 is GTSNPN and CDR2 SVGIG (reference sequence). The CDR3 loop spans 14 amino acids. This chain's CDR3 is CAWKAGGYTGELFF.

The V gene is TRBV7-7, the J gene TRBJ2-7; TCRdb reports TRBD1, a call that lacks DNA to check it against. The CDR3 consists of 15 residues. CDR1 is SSHAT, CDR2 FNYEAQ, per germline (reference sequence). The CDR3 loop is CASSLVGARSGEQYF.